This T cell receptor (beta chain) was recovered during a study of blood T cells in healthy people across ages (dated by TCRdb to between 2014 and 2016). Some background on the complete study: In model experiments, template switching captured about one uniquely barcoded TCR beta cDNA molecule for every two T cells. To track age-related changes in TCR beta repertoire diversity, the study relied on deep sequencing normalized with unique cDNA molecular identifiers. Four age groups were formed from the donors: young (average approximately 17 years), middle-aged (around 37), aged (62) and long-lived (around 82). To avoid experimental bias, donors of different ages were spread randomly across the sequencing lanes. For two donors (one aged 18 to 30 and one aged 80 or older), the study analyzed two additional independent replicas of 1 million unique cDNA reads from the same blood draw. Summary of the overall study and its limitations: Observed TCR beta diversity per million T cells fell roughly linearly with age, and a significant reduction was already apparent by age approximately 40. Estimates of total diversity based on one million sequenced T cells were regarded as lower bounds and as underestimates. Observed TCR beta diversity correlated strongly with the percentage of naive T cells measured by flow cytometry. The long-lived group showed more naive CD4+ T cells, fewer expanded clones and increased TCR diversity than the aged group, suggesting age selection. Donor CMV infection status was unknown, potentially confounding age-related changes in expanded clonotypes. Bulk unsorted PBMC profiling prevented conclusive comparison of naive and antigen-experienced compartments.

The 39 donors, aged about 6 to 90 years, were systemically healthy Caucasian individuals from Russia. Each donor gave about 11 milliliters of peripheral blood, drawn into EDTA-treated Vacutainer tubes. Ficoll-Paque density-gradient centrifugation was used to isolate PBMCs, with at least 6.5 million per sample. Trizol reagent was used to extract total RNA from PBMCs, with at least 6 micrograms per sample. For every donor, an aliquot of PBMCs went through flow cytometry to measure the percentages of naive CD45RAhigh/CD27high T cells. From its cysteine to its phenylalanine, the CDR3 spans 11 amino acids. Only CDR3 DNA remains: 33 bases, in frame from the first base. From the germline V gene, CDR1 is MDHEN and CDR2 is SYDVKM. Library preparation employed 5' RACE. TCRdb records Illumina HiSeq 2500 as the sequencer. A second PCR of about 6 to 12 cycles was performed with a sample-barcoded 5' primer and a J-beta primer mix. Each TCR beta cDNA molecule received a unique molecular identifier from a template-switch 5' adaptor carrying 12 random nucleotides. At least 2.5 million CDR3-containing paired-end reads were obtained from each sample. First-strand cDNA synthesis was performed from all RNA using the Mint cDNA synthesis kit, with priming by a TRBC-specific oligonucleotide. Following uracil-DNA glycosylase treatment, a first 18-cycle PCR with universal primers M1SS and BC2_uni_R was performed on all cDNA. Regarding the original processing steps: For normalization, 1 million high-quality reads were randomly selected from each sample, with every read carrying a distinct molecular identifier. Reads sharing molecular identifiers were discarded rather than binned into consensus sequences. MiTCR, with a Q25 quality threshold and the strictest error-elimination algorithm, was used for CDR3 identification, clonotype clustering and error correction. A nonparametric unseen species model with Euler transformation was used to estimate lower-bound total TCR beta diversity. TCRdb itself trimmed the public reads at Q25 with fastp, ran MiXCR and retained productive beta chains. When rows share a CDR3 protein, they turn into one entry using the most common DNA and genes. Here the V and J calls rest on TCRdb's processing, not on the authors' analysis. The sample yields a few hundred thousand distinct CDR3 sequences; roughly 29% were counted once. The top ten clones comprise roughly 30% of the sample.

This clonotype was seen more than once but under ten times. No antigen is known for it. Its ends do not fully match the called genes, so a read error is possible. The chain joins TRBV28 to TRBJ1-1, with 8 middle bases fitting TRBD1. The TCR comes from a woman between 70 and 85 years old in good health. Sequencing was done on a sample of blood. The nucleotide sequence is TGTGCCAGCGGACGAGACAGGGGCCCATCCTTT. This translates into CASGRDRGPSF.